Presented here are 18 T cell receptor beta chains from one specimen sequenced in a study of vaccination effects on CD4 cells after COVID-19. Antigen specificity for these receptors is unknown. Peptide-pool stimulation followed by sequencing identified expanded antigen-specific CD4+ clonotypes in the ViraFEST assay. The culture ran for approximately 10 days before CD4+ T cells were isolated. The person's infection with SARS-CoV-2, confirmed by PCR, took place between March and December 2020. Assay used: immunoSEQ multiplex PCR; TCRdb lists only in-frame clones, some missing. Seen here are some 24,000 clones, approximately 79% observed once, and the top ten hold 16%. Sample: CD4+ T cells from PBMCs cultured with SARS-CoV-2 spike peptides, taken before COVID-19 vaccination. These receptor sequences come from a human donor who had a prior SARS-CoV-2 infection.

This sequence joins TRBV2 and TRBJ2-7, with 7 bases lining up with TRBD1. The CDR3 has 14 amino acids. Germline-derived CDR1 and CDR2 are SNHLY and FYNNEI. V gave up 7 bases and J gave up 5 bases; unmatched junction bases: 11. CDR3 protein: CASTEQGERDEQYF. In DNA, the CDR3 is TGTGCCAGCACTGAGCAGGGGGAAAGGGACGAGCAGTACTTC. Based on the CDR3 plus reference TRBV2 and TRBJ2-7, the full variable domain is EPEVTQTPSHQVTQMGQEVILRCVPISNHLYFYWYRQILGQKVEFLVSFYNNEISEKSEIFDDQFSVERPDGSNFTLKIRSTKLEDSAMYFCASTEQGERDEQYFGPGTRLTVT.

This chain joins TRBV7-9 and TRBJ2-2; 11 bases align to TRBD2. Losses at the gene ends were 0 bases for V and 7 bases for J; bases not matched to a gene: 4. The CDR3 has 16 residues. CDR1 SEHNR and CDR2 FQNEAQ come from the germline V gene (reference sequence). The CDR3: CASSLALAGDIGELFF. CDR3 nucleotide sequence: TGTGCCAGCAGCTTAGCACTAGCGGGAGATATCGGGGAGCTGTTTTTT.

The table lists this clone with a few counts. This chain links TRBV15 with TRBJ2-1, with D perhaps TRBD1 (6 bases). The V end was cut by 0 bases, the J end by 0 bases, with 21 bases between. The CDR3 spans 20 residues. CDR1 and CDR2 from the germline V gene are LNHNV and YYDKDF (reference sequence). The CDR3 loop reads CATSRDGWGKGVSSYNEQFF. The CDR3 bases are TGTGCCACCAGCAGAGATGGTTGGGGCAAGGGGGTATCCTCCTACAATGAGCAGTTCTTC.

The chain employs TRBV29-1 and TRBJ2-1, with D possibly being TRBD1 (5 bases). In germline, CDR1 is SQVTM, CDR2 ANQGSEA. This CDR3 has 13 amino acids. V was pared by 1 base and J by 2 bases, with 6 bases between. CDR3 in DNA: TGCAGCGTTGAAGGGGGCGCCTACAATGAGCAGTTCTTC. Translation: CSVEGGAYNEQFF.

The CDR3 loop is CASNQVGGDNSPLHF. CDR3 in DNA: TGTGCCAGCAACCAGGTTGGTGGGGATAATTCACCCCTCCACTTT. V gene TRBV4-2 combines with J gene TRBJ1-6; D not resolved. The CDR3 runs to 15 residues. Germline V gives CDR1 LGHNA, CDR2 YNFKEQ. Trimming left V 7 bases short and J 5 bases short, with 15 bases between.

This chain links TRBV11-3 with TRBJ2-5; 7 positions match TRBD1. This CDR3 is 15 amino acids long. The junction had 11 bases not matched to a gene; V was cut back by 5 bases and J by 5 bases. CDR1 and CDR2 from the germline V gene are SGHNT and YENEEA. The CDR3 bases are TGTGCCAGCAGCCCCCGGACAGGCGACCGGGAGACCCAGTACTTC. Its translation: CASSPRTGDRETQYF. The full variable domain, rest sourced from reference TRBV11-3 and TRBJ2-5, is EAGVVQSPRYKIIEKKQPVAFWCNPISGHNTLYWYLQNLGQGPELLIRYENEEAVDDSQLPKDRFSAERLKGVDSTLKIQPAELGDSAVYLCASSPRTGDRETQYFGPGTRLLVL.

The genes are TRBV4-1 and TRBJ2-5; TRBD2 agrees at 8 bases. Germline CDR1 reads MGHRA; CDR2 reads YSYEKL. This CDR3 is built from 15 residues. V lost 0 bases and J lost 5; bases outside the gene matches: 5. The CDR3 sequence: CASSQDLRGGETQYF. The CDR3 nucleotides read TGCGCCAGCAGCCAAGATCTCCGGGGGGGGGAGACCCAGTACTTC.

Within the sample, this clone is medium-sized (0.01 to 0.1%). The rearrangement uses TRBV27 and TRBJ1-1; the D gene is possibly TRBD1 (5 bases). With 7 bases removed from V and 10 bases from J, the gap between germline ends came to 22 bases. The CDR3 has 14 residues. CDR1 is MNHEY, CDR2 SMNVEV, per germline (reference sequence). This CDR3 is CASIGWAGGSGAFF. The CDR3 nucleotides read TGTGCCAGCATCGGCTGGGCCGGGGGTTCGGGAGCTTTCTTT.

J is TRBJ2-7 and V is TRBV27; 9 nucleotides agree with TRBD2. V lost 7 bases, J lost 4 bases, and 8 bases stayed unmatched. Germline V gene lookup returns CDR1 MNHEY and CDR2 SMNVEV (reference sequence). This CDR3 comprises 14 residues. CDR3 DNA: TGTGCCAGCAAAGGGCGGGAGGGCCCTTACGAGCAGTACTTC. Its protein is CASKGREGPYEQYF.

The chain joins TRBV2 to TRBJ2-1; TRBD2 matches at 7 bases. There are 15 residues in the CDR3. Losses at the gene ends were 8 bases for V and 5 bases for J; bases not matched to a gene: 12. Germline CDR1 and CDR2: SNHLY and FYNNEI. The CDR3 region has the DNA TGTGCCAGCGGCCGACTAGCTACCCTTAACAATGAGCAGTTCTTC. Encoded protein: CASGRLATLNNEQFF.

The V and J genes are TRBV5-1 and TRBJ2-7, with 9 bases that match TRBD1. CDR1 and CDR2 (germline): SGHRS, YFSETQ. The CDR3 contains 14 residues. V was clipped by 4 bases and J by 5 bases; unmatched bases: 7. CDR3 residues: CASSPGTGIHEQYF. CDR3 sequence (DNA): TGCGCCAGCAGCCCCGGGACAGGGATCCACGAGCAGTACTTC. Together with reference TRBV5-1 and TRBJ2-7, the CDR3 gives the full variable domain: KAGVTQTPRYLIKTRGQQVTLSCSPISGHRSVSWYQQTPGQGLQFLFEYFSETQRNKGNFPGRFSGRQFSNSRSEMNVSTLELGDSALYLCASSPGTGIHEQYFGPGTRLTVT.

In DNA form, the CDR3 reads TGTGCCACCAGTGACCAGCGGGGGGCGTCGAACACTGAAGCTTTCTTT. This codes for CATSDQRGASNTEAFF. This chain uses TRBV24-1 with TRBJ1-1; possibly TRBD1 for D (6 bases). Germline loops: CDR1 KGHDR, CDR2 SFDVKD. The CDR3 runs 16 residues. V lost 4 bases and J 1 base, leaving 15 bases between the germline ends.

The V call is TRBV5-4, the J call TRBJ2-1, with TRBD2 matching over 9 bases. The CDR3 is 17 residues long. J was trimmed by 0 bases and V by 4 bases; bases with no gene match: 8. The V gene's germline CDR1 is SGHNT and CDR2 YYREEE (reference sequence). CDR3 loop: CASSVAGDTSSYNEQFF. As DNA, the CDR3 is TGTGCCAGCAGCGTAGCGGGGGATACTAGCTCCTACAATGAGCAGTTCTTC.

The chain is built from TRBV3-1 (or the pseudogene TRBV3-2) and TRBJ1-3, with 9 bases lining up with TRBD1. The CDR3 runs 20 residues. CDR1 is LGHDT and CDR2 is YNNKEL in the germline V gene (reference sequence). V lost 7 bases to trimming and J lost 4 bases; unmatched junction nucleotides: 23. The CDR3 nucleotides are TGTGCCAGCAACGAAAGGCCGGGACAGGGCGCGCAGAGGAGGGGAAACACCATATATTTT. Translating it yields CASNERPGQGAQRRGNTIYF.

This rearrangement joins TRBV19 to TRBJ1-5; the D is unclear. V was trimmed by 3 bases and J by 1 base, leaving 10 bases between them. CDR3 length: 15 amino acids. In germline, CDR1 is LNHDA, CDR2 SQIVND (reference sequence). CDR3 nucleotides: TGTGCCAGTAGTATCGTCACTGACAGCAATCAGCCCCAGCATTTT. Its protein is CASSIVTDSNQPQHF. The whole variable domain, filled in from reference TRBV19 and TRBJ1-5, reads DGGITQSPKYLFRKEGQNVTLSCEQNLNHDAMYWYRQDPGQGLRLIYYSQIVNDFQKGDIAEGYSVSREKKESFPLTVTSAQKNPTAFYLCASSIVTDSNQPQHFGDGTRLSIL.

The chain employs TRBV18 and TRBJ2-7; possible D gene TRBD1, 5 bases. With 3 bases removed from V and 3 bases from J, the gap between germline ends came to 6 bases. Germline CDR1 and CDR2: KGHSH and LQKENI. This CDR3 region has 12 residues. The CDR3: CASSPDSYEQYF. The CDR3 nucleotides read TGTGCCAGCTCACCTGACAGCTACGAGCAGTACTTC.

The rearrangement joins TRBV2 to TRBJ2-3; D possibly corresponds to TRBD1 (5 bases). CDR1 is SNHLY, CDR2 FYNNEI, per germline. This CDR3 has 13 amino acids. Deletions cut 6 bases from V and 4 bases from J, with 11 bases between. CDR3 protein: CASRGDSPDTQYF. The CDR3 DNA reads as TGTGCCAGCAGAGGAGACAGTCCAGATACGCAGTATTTT.

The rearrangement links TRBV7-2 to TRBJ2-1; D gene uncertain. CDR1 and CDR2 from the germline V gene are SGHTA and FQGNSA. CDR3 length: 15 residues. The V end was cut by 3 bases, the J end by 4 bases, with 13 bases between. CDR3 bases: TGTGCCAGCAGCTTTGGGCCTTCGGAATACAATGAGCAGTTCTTC. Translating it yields CASSFGPSEYNEQFF.